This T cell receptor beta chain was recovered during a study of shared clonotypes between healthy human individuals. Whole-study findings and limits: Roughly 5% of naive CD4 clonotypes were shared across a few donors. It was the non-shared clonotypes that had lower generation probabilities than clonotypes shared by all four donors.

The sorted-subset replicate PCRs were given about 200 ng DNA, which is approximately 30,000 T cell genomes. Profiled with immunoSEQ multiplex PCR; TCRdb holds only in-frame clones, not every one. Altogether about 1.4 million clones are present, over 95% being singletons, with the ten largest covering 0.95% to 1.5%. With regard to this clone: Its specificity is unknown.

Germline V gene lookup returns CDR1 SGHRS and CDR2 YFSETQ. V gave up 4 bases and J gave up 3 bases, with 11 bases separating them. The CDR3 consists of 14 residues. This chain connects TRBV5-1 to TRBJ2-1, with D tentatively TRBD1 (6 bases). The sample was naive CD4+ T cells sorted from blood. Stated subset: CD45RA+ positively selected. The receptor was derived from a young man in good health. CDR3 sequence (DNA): TGCGCCAGCAGCGAACAGGGTTACTACAATGAGCAGTTCTTC. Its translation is CASSEQGYYNEQFF.